The present T cell receptor beta chain was sequenced within a study of cytomegalovirus exposure and HLA in healthy donors. As for this clone: The antigen remains unidentified.

Both 60 Vbeta primers and 13 Jbeta primers went into the PCR. Per the study methods: In a later analysis, of around 85 million unique beta chains, roughly 9.9 million appeared in at least two donors. Clones were sequenced by immunoSEQ multiplex PCR, and TCRdb holds only the in-frame ones, with some missing. That table supplies the V and J calls and clone size; D and trimming were determined from the DNA. The data show just under 95,000 clones, 81% seen once. Donors consisted of healthy bone marrow donors. Findings and caveats of the study: HLA alleles showed associations with around 15,000 TCR beta sequences in a later analysis, at a 0.05 false discovery rate. Sequencing likely produced, as an artifact, a cluster of highly shared sequence variants.

The sequencing sample was made of PBMCs. The clonotype comes from a girl aged 2 to 10 in good health and CMV-seropositive.

In DNA, the CDR3 is TGTGCCAGCAGTCGGGACATTAACACTGAAGCTTTCTTT. Translating gives CASSRDINTEAFF. The chain uses TRBV6-5 and TRBJ1-1; D possibly corresponds to TRBD1 (6 bases). The CDR3 runs 13 residues. Trimming pared 5 bases from V and 2 bases from J, leaving 9 bases between. The germline gives CDR1 MNHEY, CDR2 SVGAGI.